The clone carrying this TCR beta chain was seen ten or more times. The data belong to a study of human T cells and chemical hapten exposure. Time point described: patch test 2, 6 weeks after DPC sensitization. Treatment indicated: therapeutic diphenylcyclopropenone sensitization with weekly scalp DPC. Donors were 18 to 70-year-old alopecia patients suitable for DPC. RNA extraction used unfractionated whole blood as the source of total RNA. The CDR3 length is 16 residues. V lost 4 bases, J lost 1 base, and 14 bases lay in between. Germline V CDR1 and CDR2: MNHEY, SVGEGT. The library gave individual cDNA molecules unique molecular identifiers. TCRdb re-called the RACE reads with MiXCR, one entry per CDR3 protein. In the table there are 360,000 or so distinct CDR3 sequences, roughly 6% of which are singletons.

The receptor was isolated from a woman aged 18 to 35 with alopecia areata. Some clones in this sample may be carry-over from other donors' samples. V and J are TRBV6-2 or TRBV6-3 and TRBJ1-5; maybe TRBD1 (6 bases). The source material was whole blood, sampled in connection with sensitization to the hapten diphenylcyclopropenone (DPC). CDR3 sequence: CASSSYRAVSNQPQHF. CDR3 sequence (DNA): TGTGCCAGCAGTTCCTACAGGGCGGTGAGCAATCAGCCCCAGCATTTT.